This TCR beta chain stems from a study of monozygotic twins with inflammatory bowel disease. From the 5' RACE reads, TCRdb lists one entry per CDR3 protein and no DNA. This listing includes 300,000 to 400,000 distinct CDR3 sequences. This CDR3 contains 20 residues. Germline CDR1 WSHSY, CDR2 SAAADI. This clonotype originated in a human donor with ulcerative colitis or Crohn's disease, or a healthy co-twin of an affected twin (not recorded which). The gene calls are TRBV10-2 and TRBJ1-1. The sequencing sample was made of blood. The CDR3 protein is CASSESQPRKRFSLNTEAFF.